This TCR beta chain appears in the sequencing data of a study of T cells in Graves' hyperthyroidism and ophthalmopathy. This clonotype was found a few times. It was RNA transcripts that yielded the amplified TCR beta CDR3 regions. The HTBI primer set was used in a first-round RT-PCR of the TCR CDR3. TCRdb redid the calling of the multiplex PCR reads with MiXCR, one entry per CDR3 protein. This repertoire shows roughly 700,000 distinct CDR3 sequences, approximately 40% found once; its top ten account for 30% to 40%. V was cut by 0 bases and J by 6 bases, with 12 bases left in between. The germline gives CDR1 SGHRS, CDR2 YFSETQ. This CDR3 comprises 15 residues.

What was sequenced was blood. The chain combines TRBV5-1 with TRBJ2-2; D is perhaps TRBD1 (5 bases). The TCR comes from a woman aged 35 to 49 with Graves' hyperthyroidism. This CDR3 reads CASSLEGLDPGELFF. DNA of the CDR3: TGCGCCAGCAGCTTGGAGGGGCTAGACCCCGGGGAGCTGTTTTTT.